The T cell receptor beta chain under discussion was sequenced for a study of blood T cells in healthy people across ages. Primed by a sample-barcoded 5' primer and a J-beta primer mix, a second PCR proceeded for 7 to 11 cycles. TCRdb independently ran MiXCR on the 5' RACE reads; one entry per CDR3 protein. In the table there are around 710,000 distinct CDR3 sequences, roughly 43% of which are singletons. The CDR3 loop spans 15 amino acids. Findings and caveats of the study: Diversity of TCR beta correlated strongly with naive T cell percentage. More naive CD4+ cells and higher diversity marked long-lived donors relative to aged donors. Estimated diversity, derived from one million T cells, was regarded as an underestimate.

Concerning this clonotype itself: Its antigen is as yet unknown.

This chain links TRBV12-3 or TRBV12-4 with TRBJ2-5; D possibly corresponds to TRBD2 (5 bases). The DNA end lines up better with TRBJ2-7; the J call may be wrong. The source material was blood. The TCR comes from a woman aged 55-75 years in good health. In DNA form, the CDR3 reads TGTGCCAGCAGTTTCGGGGATTACTCTCGGGACGAGCAGTACTTC. Amino acid sequence: CASSFGDYSRDEQYF.